This entry lists 2 T cell receptor beta chains sequenced from one sample in a study of T cell responses to AZD1222 COVID-19 vaccine. This table comes from immunoSEQ multiplex PCR, and its TCRdb copy is limited to in-frame clones, with some not included. The sample yields about 180,000 clones, around 88% seen once. This sample comprised peripheral blood, obtained 28 days after the second AZD1222 dose. All receptors derive from an adult who received the AZD1222 COVID-19 vaccine.

The chain employs TRBV6-5 and TRBJ2-3; 9 bases are shared with TRBD1. The CDR3 sequence is 13 residues long. Unmatched junction bases numbered 4, after V lost 11 bases and J lost 1 base. Germline values: CDR1 MNHEY, CDR2 SVGAGI. The CDR3 DNA reads TGTGCCGCCCGGGACAGGGGCACAGATACGCAGTATTTT. It translates to CAARDRGTDTQYF.

The chain couples TRBV28 to TRBJ2-7, with 7 bases aligning to TRBD2. In germline, CDR1 is MDHEN, CDR2 SYDVKM. The CDR3 sequence is 15 residues long. V dropped 8 bases and J dropped 6; count of bases not matched to a gene: 16. The DNA for the CDR3 is TGTGCCAGCGCCTTGGGGCCTGGACTAGTGCGCGAGCAGTACTTC. It translates to CASALGPGLVREQYF.